This is a list of T cell receptor beta chains from one sample in a study of blood T cell repertoires in COVID-19. The table came from immunoSEQ multiplex PCR; TCRdb's copy has only in-frame clones and leaves some out. The data show fewer than 200,000 clones, roughly 85% seen once. The source material was peripheral blood. These receptors were collected from a man aged 45-65 years with active or convalescent COVID-19. Each CDR3 is given with its conserved first and last residue. D genes are given only for firm matches. Size is stated for part of the rows, as once, few or many counts, or as a class when the clone is expanded.

>TRBJ1-5|NA|NA|TRBV5-1
TGCGCCAGCAGCCCCCGTGGGGAGAGCAATCAGCCCCAGCATTTT
CASSPRGESNQPQHF
>TRBJ1-1|NA|NA|TRBV2
TGTGCCAGCAGTGATCTTATAGCTCCGGGGGACACTGAAGCTTTCTTT
CASSDLIAPGDTEAFF
>TRBJ1-3|NA|TRBD1|TRBV3-1/TRBV3-2
TGTGCCAGCAGCCAAGCCGGGACAGGGTCTCAATCTGGAAACACCATATATTTT
CASSQAGTGSQSGNTIYF
>TRBJ2-6|NA|NA|TRBV19
TGTGCCAGTATGGCGGGATCTTCTGGGGCCAACGTCCTGACTTTC
CASMAGSSGANVLTF
>TRBJ1-2|NA|TRBD1|TRBV5-6
TGTGCCAGCAGCGGCCGGGGACAGGGGGGCGGCTACACCTTC
CASSGRGQGGGYTF
>TRBJ2-7|once|NA|TRBV7-9
TGTGCCAGCAGCTTGTTATTAGTACAGGGGAGGCACGAGCAGTACTTC
CASSLLLVQGRHEQYF
>TRBJ2-7|NA|NA|TRBV5-6
TGTGCCAGCAGCTTTTTGCTTTCAGGGGACGTAGACGAGCAGTACTTC
CASSFLLSGDVDEQYF
>TRBJ1-6|NA|NA|TRBV12-5
TGTGCTAGTGGTTTGTCTTCACAGTCACCCCTCCACTTT
CASGLSSQSPLHF
>TRBJ2-3|NA|NA|TRBV29-1
TGCAGCGTAGCCGACAGATTTAGCACAGATACGCAGTATTTT
CSVADRFSTDTQYF
>TRBJ2-1|once|NA|TRBV27
TGTGCCAGCAGTCTAACGGGCGGCAGGGGCCTTAATGAGCAGTTCTTC
CASSLTGGRGLNEQFF
>TRBJ2-3|once|NA|TRBV7-2
TGTGCCAGCAGCACAAAGGGACACGACACAGATACGCAGTATTTT
CASSTKGHDTDTQYF
>TRBJ2-4|NA|TRBD1|TRBV7-9
TGTGCCAGCAGCTTAGGACAGGGAAACTTAAACATTCAGTACTTC
CASSLGQGNLNIQYF
>TRBJ1-1|NA|NA|TRBV18
TGTGCCAGCTCCTACAGGGCCACTGAAGCTTTCTTT
CASSYRATEAFF
>TRBJ1-6|NA|TRBD1|TRBV6-5
TGTGCCAGCGGGCCTCCGGGACAGGGGGCTTCACCCCTCCACTTT
CASGPPGQGASPLHF
>TRBJ1-2|NA|NA|TRBV4-2
TGTGCCAGCAGCCAAGATATAGGACAGAAATCTAACTATGGCTACACCTTC
CASSQDIGQKSNYGYTF
>TRBJ1-1|NA|TRBD1|TRBV7-9
TGTGCCAGCAGCTTAGGAGGGACAGGGGGGTTCACTGAAGCTTTCTTT
CASSLGGTGGFTEAFF
>TRBJ1-2|NA|NA|TRBV14
TGTGCCAGCCCGAGTATTGCAGGAACCTATGGCTACACCTTC
CASPSIAGTYGYTF
>TRBJ1-1|few|TRBD1|TRBV19
TGTGCCAGTAGTATGACAGGGGGGAACACTGAAGCTTTCTTT
CASSMTGGNTEAFF
>TRBJ1-5|once|NA|TRBV19
TGTGCCAGTAGTTGGGGCTCTCAGCCCCAGCATTTT
CASSWGSQPQHF
>TRBJ2-1|NA|NA|TRBV29-1
TGCAGCGATGTGGACAGTTTATTCAATCCGTTCTTC
CSDVDSLFNPFF
>TRBJ2-3|NA|NA|TRBV7-9
TGTGCCAGCAGCCCAGGACAGCAGACAGATACGCAGTATTTT
CASSPGQQTDTQYF
>TRBJ2-7|NA|TRBD2|TRBV19
TGTGCCAGTATGCCAGTAGCGGGGCTATCCTACGAGCAGTACTTC
CASMPVAGLSYEQYF
>TRBJ2-2|NA|TRBD2|TRBV3-1/TRBV3-2
TGTGCCAGCAGCCAAGGAACTACTCGCGGGGGGGCCTGGACCGGGGAGCTGTTTTTT
CASSQGTTRGGAWTGELFF
>TRBJ1-5|NA|NA|TRBV4-3
TGCGCCAGCAGCCAAGATTTGGCAGGGGTTCAGCCCCAGCATTTT
CASSQDLAGVQPQHF
>TRBJ2-6|NA|TRBD2|TRBV7-2
TGTGCCAGCCGCTTCGCGGGGGGCGGGGCGGGCGGGGCCAACGTCCTGACTTTC
CASRFAGGGAGGANVLTF
>TRBJ2-2|once|NA|TRBV7-6
TGTGCCAGCAGCTTGTCCCCGACAGGCACGAACACCGGGGAGCTGTTTTTT
CASSLSPTGTNTGELFF
>TRBJ2-2|NA|NA|TRBV27
TGTGCCAGCAGTTTTTCCTCAGGGACCGGGGAGCTGTTTTTT
CASSFSSGTGELFF
>TRBJ1-6|NA|NA|TRBV30
TGTGCCTGGAGGGACAGAGCCCACTATAATTCACCCCTCCACTTT
CAWRDRAHYNSPLHF
>TRBJ2-5|NA|NA|TRBV5-1
TGCGCCAGCAGCCCCAGACTAGATCAAGAGACCCAGTACTTC
CASSPRLDQETQYF
>TRBJ2-1|NA|TRBD1|TRBV28
TGTGCCAGCAGTTTAGCGGGGACAGGCTACAATGAGCAGTTCTTC
CASSLAGTGYNEQFF
>TRBJ1-5|NA|NA|TRBV28
TGTGCCAGCAGTGAGGAGGACAATCAGCCCCAGCATTTT
CASSEEDNQPQHF
>TRBJ2-5|NA|TRBD1|TRBV28
TGTGCCAGCAGACCTGGGACAGGGGGCCGCGAGACCCAGTACTTC
CASRPGTGGRETQYF
>TRBJ2-2|NA|TRBD2|TRBV6-6
TGTGCCAGCAGTAGGGGACTAGCGGGGGGGACCGGGGAGCTGTTTTTT
CASSRGLAGGTGELFF
>TRBJ2-3|NA|NA|TRBV30
TGTGCCTGGAGTTGGGAGGTAACAGATACGCAGTATTTT
CAWSWEVTDTQYF
>TRBJ1-3|NA|NA|TRBV18
TGTGCCAGCTCACCACCACACCACTCTGGAAACACCATATATTTT
CASSPPHHSGNTIYF
>TRBJ1-5|NA|TRBD1|TRBV28
TGTGCCAGCAGTTTACGGGACAGCGTAATCCATTTT
CASSLRDSVIHF
>TRBJ2-7|NA|NA|TRBV28
TGTGCCAGCAGTTTAATTCAGGCGGGGTACTCCTACGAGCAGTACTTC
CASSLIQAGYSYEQYF
>TRBJ1-2|NA|NA|TRBV6-2/TRBV6-3
TGTGCCAGCAGTTACATATCTCTGTCGGGAGCTACTACTAACTATGGCTACACCTTC
CASSYISLSGATTNYGYTF
>TRBJ2-2|once|TRBD2|TRBV7-3
TGTGCCAGCAGCATATTTCCAGCGGGAGAGGCGAACACCGGGGAGCTGTTTTTT
CASSIFPAGEANTGELFF
>TRBJ1-2|NA|NA|TRBV27
TGTGCCAGCAGGGATCCAGGGGCAGGGGGCTACACCTTC
CASRDPGAGGYTF
>TRBJ2-7|NA|NA|TRBV2
TGTGCCAGCAGTGAGGCCCCGAGACCAAGGGGGACATCCCCTCGGCAGTACTTC
CASSEAPRPRGTSPRQYF
>TRBJ2-5|once|TRBD1|TRBV7-9
TGTGCCAGCAGCTGGGACAGGGCCTTTGGGACCCAGTACTTC
CASSWDRAFGTQYF
>TRBJ1-1|NA|NA|TRBV6-5
TGTGCCAGCAGCTCTGGGGGGGCTGAAGCTTTCTTT
CASSSGGAEAFF
>TRBJ1-6|NA|NA|TRBV20-1
TGCAGTGCTAGTGGCGGCTCCTATAATTCACCCCTCCACTTT
CSASGGSYNSPLHF
>TRBJ1-2|few|TRBD1|TRBV10-3
TGTGCCATCAGTGAGACAGGGGCGCTCGATGGCTACACCTTC
CAISETGALDGYTF
>TRBJ1-4|NA|NA|TRBV6-6
TGTGCCAGCAGTTACTCGAGTAGGAGTAATGAAAAACTGTTTTTT
CASSYSSRSNEKLFF